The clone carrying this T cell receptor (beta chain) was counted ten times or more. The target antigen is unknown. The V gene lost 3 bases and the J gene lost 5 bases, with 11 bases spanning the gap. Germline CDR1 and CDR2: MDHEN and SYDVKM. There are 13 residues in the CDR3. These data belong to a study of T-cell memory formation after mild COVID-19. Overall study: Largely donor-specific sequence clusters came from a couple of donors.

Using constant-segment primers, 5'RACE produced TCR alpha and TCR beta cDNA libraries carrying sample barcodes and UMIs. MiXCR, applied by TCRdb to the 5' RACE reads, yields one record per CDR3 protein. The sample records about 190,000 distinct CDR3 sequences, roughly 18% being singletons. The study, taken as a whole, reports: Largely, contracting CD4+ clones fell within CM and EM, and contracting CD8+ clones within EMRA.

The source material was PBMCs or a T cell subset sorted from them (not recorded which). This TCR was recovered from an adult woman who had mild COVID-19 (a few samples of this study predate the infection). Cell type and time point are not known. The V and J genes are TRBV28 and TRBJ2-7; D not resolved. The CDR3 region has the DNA TGTGCCAGCAGTTTCCCCTCCAAGGACGAGCAGTACTTC. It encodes CASSFPSKDEQYF.